The rows below give T cell receptor beta chains drawn from one sample of a study of PD-L1 blockade in urothelial cancer. Libraries were prepared by immunoSEQ multiplex PCR; TCRdb keeps only in-frame clonotypes and omits some of them. Among about 70,000 clones, about 85% were seen once, and the ten largest hold around 4.7%. This specimen consisted of PBMCs, obtained around atezolizumab (anti-PD-L1) treatment. Source of these receptors: a man aged 70 or older with urothelial cancer. Both conserved end residues are part of each CDR3. The D gene is left open where the match is weak. The size of a clone is reported for some rows only, either as once, few or many, or as a class for expanded clones.

-	TRBV5-1	-	TRBJ1-1	TGCGCCAGCACCCCAGGTGGCAGGGTGAACACTGAAGCTTTCTTT	CASTPGGRVNTEAFF
-	TRBV9	-	TRBJ2-2	TGTGCCAGCAGCGTAGTGGGGGGACCAAAAGGCGGGGAGCTGTTTTTT	CASSVVGGPKGGELFF
once	TRBV4-2	TRBD2	TRBJ2-1	TGTGCCAGCAGCCAAGAGATGACTAGCGGATACAATGAGCAGTTCTTC	CASSQEMTSGYNEQFF
-	TRBV18	-	TRBJ1-2	TGTGCCAGCTCACCACCGAAAGTTACAAACTATGGCTACACCTTC	CASSPPKVTNYGYTF
-	TRBV16	TRBD1	TRBJ1-5	TGTGCCAGCAGCCAACTCAAGGGACAGGGAAATTCTGGGAATCAGCCCCAGCATTTT	CASSQLKGQGNSGNQPQHF
-	TRBV16	-	TRBJ2-1	TGTGCCAGCAGCCAATGGAGCTCCGGCTCCTACAATGAGCAGTTCTTC	CASSQWSSGSYNEQFF
-	TRBV5-4	TRBD2	TRBJ2-7	TGTGCCAGCAGCTTAAGCGGGAGGGCCTCCTACGAGCAGTACTTC	CASSLSGRASYEQYF
-	TRBV7-2	TRBD2	TRBJ2-1	TGTGCCAGCAGCTCCCAGCGGGGCCCATACAATGAGCAGTTCTTC	CASSSQRGPYNEQFF
-	TRBV6-1	TRBD1	TRBJ2-7	TGTGCCAGCAGTGAACAGGGGGCGTTCTCCTACGAGCAGTACTTC	CASSEQGAFSYEQYF
-	TRBV19	-	TRBJ2-2	TGTGCCAGTAGTATAGAAGGAGGGACCGGGGAGCTGTTTTTT	CASSIEGGTGELFF
-	TRBV2	TRBD2	TRBJ2-5	TGTGCCAGCAGAGGACTAGCGGGAGGGAGAGAGACCCAGTACTTC	CASRGLAGGRETQYF
-	TRBV2	TRBD1	TRBJ2-2	TGTGCCCGACAGGGGGCGAGCACCGGGGAGCTGTTTTTT	CARQGASTGELFF
once	TRBV7-3	TRBD1	TRBJ2-1	TGTGCCAGCAGCCCACGGACAGGGGGCGCGTTCGATGAGCAGTTCTTC	CASSPRTGGAFDEQFF
-	TRBV28	-	TRBJ1-5	TGTGCCAGCAGTGCAACAGGGCCCCATCAGCCCCAGCATTTT	CASSATGPHQPQHF
-	TRBV2	TRBD1	TRBJ1-5	TGTGCCAGCAGTCTAGACAGGGCGGGGCAGCCCCAGCATTTT	CASSLDRAGQPQHF
-	TRBV30	-	TRBJ1-2	TGTGCCGCACTCGGAGGAGGTCGATTCTATGGCTACACCTTC	CAALGGGRFYGYTF
-	TRBV5-1	TRBD1	TRBJ1-4	TGCGCCAGCAGCGTTGGACAGGGGCGGGAAAAACTGTTTTTT	CASSVGQGREKLFF
-	TRBV6-1	TRBD1	TRBJ1-3	TGTGCCAGCAGAGGGACAGGAACTGGAAACACCATATATTTT	CASRGTGTGNTIYF
-	TRBV6-6	-	TRBJ1-2	TGTGCCGCAGGACAGATGGGTGGCTACACCTTC	CAAGQMGGYTF
-	TRBV7-3	-	TRBJ2-7	TGTGCCAGCAGCGCCACCCCAGCGACCTACGAGCAGTACTTC	CASSATPATYEQYF
-	TRBV23-1	-	TRBJ2-3	TGCGCCAGCAGTCAAGGGACACAGGTTTCGGTGGGGCAGTATTTT	CASSQGTQVSVGQYF
-	TRBV27	TRBD2	TRBJ2-4	TGTGCCAGCAGACCCGGTTCTAGCGGGCCTGAGGCCAAAAACATTCAGTACTTC	CASRPGSSGPEAKNIQYF
-	TRBV6-1	-	TRBJ1-2	TGTGCCAGCAATGGACAGAGACTATATGGCTACACCTTC	CASNGQRLYGYTF
once	TRBV6-5	-	TRBJ1-1	TGTGCCAGCAGTACCAGGGGTGAAGCTTTCTTT	CASSTRGEAFF
-	TRBV5-4	-	TRBJ1-1	TGTGCCAGCAGCTTGTGGGGAGTCACTGAAGCTTTCTTT	CASSLWGVTEAFF